Each of the 5 T cell receptor beta chains below was sequenced from the same sample in a study of molecular identifiers for immune sequencing clone quantification. TCRdb re-called the PCR reads with MiXCR, one entry per CDR3 protein. The sample contains over 550,000 distinct CDR3 sequences, 25% of which appear only once. The sequenced material came from naive CD8+ T cells from blood, with Jurkat cell RNA spiked in. Subset defined: FACS-sorted CD8+CD4-CCR7+CD45RA+ naive T cells. These TCRs come from a human donor in good health. Some libraries in this study had Jurkat cell RNA spiked in.

This clonotype has ten or more counts. The V gene is TRBV6-2 or TRBV6-3, the J gene TRBJ2-3; 8 bases are a match to TRBD2. The V gene's germline CDR1 is MNHEY and CDR2 SVGEGT. This CDR3 comprises 16 residues. With 2 bases clipped from V and 4 bases from J, the junction kept 8 bases outside the gene matches. In DNA form, the CDR3 reads TGTGCCAGCAGTTACGCGCGGGGGGCGATTCCAGATACGCAGTATTTT. Protein product: CASSYARGAIPDTQYF.

This clonotype was detected only a few times. V usage is TRBV6-2 or TRBV6-3 and J usage is TRBJ2-4; the D gene is possibly TRBD2 (6 bases). Germline lookup yields CDR1 MNHEY and CDR2 SVGEGT. CDR3 length: 15 amino acids. Trimming pared 0 bases from V and 9 bases from J, leaving 15 bases between. In nucleotides, the CDR3 is TGTGCCAGCAGTTACTCAGGAGGGGCTGTGAGCATTCAGTACTTC. It codes for CASSYSGGAVSIQYF.

V and J are TRBV19 and TRBJ1-6; D is perhaps TRBD1 (5 bases). Trimming removed 5 bases from V and 6 bases from J, with 14 bases in between. This CDR3 has 15 amino acids. Germline V gives CDR1 LNHDA, CDR2 SQIVND (reference sequence). This CDR3 reads CASSPGTGGNSPLHF. In DNA, the CDR3 is TGTGCCAGTAGTCCCGGGACCGGCGGTAATTCACCCCTCCACTTT. Together with reference TRBV19 and TRBJ1-6, the CDR3 gives the full variable domain: DGGITQSPKYLFRKEGQNVTLSCEQNLNHDAMYWYRQDPGQGLRLIYYSQIVNDFQKGDIAEGYSVSREKKESFPLTVTSAQKNPTAFYLCASSPGTGGNSPLHFGNGTRLTVT.

As regards this clonotype: This could be a read error, since a much larger clone is one nucleotide away. The chain joins TRBV6-2 or TRBV6-3 to TRBJ1-1; possibly TRBD1 for D (5 bases). The CDR3 has 13 amino acids. The germline V gene has CDR1 MNHEY and CDR2 SVGEGT. CDR3 protein: CASSYVGTSEALF. The CDR3 DNA sequence: TGTGCCAGCAGTTACGTGGGGACTAGTGAAGCTCTCTTT.

This clonotype was observed once. The chain has TRBV7-9 and TRBJ2-7, with 13 positions matching TRBD2. CDR1 and CDR2 from the germline V gene are SEHNR and FQNEAQ (reference sequence). V dropped 5 bases and J dropped 4; count of bases not matched to a gene: 8. The CDR3 totals 16 residues. The CDR3 DNA follows: TGTGCCAGCAGCAAAACAGGGACTAGCGGGGTTTACGAGCAGTACTTC. This codes for CASSKTGTSGVYEQYF.